This record looks at one T cell receptor beta chain sequence and its context. The sample belongs to a study of T cells expressing NK-cell markers. Across the study: Obtained from sorted CD3+CD56+NKG2C+, CD3+CD56+NKG2C- and CD3+CD56-NKG2C+ T cells were the TCR beta repertoires.

The cDNA for TCR beta came from 5'RACE template switching with UMIs. TCRdb reanalyzed the 5' RACE reads and collapses them to one entry per CDR3 protein, without DNA. The specimen's table records about 550,000 distinct CDR3 sequences. The CDR3 covers 12 residues. This rearrangement joins TRBV12-3 or TRBV12-4 to TRBJ2-1. Sequenced sample: blood T cells: a sorted CD56 or NKG2C T cell subset, CD4+ or CD8+ T cells, or bulk PBMC T cells (not recorded which). The clonotype comes from a man between 18 and 29 years old in good health. This chain's CDR3 is CASSSTMAEQFF.